The TCR beta chain described here comes from a study of T cells in Graves' hyperthyroidism and ophthalmopathy. A Clinical Activity Score of at least 3, a NOSPECS grade of at least 4 and a duration under 3 months were recorded in the ophthalmopathy patients. Exclusions: uncontrolled infection, other autoimmune disease, pregnancy, lactation. RNA transcripts were the template for amplifying TCR beta CDR3 regions. The TCR CDR3 was amplified in a first-round RT-PCR using the HTBI primer set. TCRdb recomputed calls from the multiplex PCR reads with MiXCR, one row per CDR3 protein. The data show 500,000 to 800,000 distinct CDR3 sequences, 13% to 15% seen once. Note on this clonotype: The antigen is undetermined.

This CDR3 region has 15 residues. V lost 7 bases to trimming and J lost 1 base; unmatched junction nucleotides: 6. Germline assignment: CDR1 SEHNR and CDR2 FQNEAQ (reference sequence). Study outcomes and limitations: Through a model of 13 V-J features, ophthalmopathy was separated from stable hyperthyroidism.

The rearrangement links TRBV7-9 to TRBJ2-2; 7 nucleotides match TRBD1. This TCR came from a woman aged 50 to 60 with Graves' ophthalmopathy. Specimen: blood. CDR3 DNA sequence: TGTGCCAGCACCCCTCACAGGGGGAACACCGGGGAGCTGTTTTTT. Its protein is CASTPHRGNTGELFF. Using reference TRBV7-9 and TRBJ2-2 for the parts outside the CDR3, the full variable domain is DTGVSQNPRHKITKRGQNVTFRCDPISEHNRLYWYRQTLGQGPEFLTYFQNEAQLEKSRLLSDRFSAERPKGSFSTLEIQRTEQGDSAMYLCASTPHRGNTGELFFGEGSRLTVL.